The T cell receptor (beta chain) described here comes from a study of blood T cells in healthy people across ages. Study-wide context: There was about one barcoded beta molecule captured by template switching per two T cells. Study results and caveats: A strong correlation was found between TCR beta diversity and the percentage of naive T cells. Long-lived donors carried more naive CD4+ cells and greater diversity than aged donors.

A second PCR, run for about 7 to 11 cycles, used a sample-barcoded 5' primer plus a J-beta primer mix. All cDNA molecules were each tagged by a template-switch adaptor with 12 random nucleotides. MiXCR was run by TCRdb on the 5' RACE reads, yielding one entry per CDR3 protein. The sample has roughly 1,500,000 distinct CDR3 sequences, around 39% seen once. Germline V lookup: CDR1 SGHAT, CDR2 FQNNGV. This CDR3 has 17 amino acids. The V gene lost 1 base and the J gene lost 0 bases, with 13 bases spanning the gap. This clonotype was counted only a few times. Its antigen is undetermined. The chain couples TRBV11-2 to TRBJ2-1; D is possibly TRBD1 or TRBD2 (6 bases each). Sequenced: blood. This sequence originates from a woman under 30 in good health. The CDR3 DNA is TGTGCCAGCAGCTTAGTCAACCGGGGGCTCTCCTACAATGAGCAGTTCTTC. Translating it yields CASSLVNRGLSYNEQFF.